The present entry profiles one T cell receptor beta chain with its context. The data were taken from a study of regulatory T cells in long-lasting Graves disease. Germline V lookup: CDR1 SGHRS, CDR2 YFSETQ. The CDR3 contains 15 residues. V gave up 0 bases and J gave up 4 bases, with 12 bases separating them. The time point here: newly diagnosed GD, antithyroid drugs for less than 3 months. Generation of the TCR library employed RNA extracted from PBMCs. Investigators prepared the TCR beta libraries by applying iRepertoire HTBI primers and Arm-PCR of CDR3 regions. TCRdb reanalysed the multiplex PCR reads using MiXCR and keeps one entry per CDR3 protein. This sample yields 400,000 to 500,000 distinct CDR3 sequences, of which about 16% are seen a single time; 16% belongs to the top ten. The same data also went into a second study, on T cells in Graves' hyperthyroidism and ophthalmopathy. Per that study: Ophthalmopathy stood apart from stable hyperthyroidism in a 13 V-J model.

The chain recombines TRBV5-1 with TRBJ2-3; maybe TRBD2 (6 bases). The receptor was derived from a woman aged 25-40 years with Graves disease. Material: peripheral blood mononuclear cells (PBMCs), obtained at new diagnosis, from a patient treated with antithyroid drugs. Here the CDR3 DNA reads TGCGCCAGCAGCTTGGCGGGCAGGGAGGCAGATACGCAGTATTTT. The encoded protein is CASSLAGREADTQYF.